This T cell receptor beta chain was captured in a study of CD8+ T cells in alopecia areata. Study-level findings and limits: Tofacitinib significantly lowered scalp clonality and expanded CD8+ clones among the top 100. With tofacitinib ongoing, many expanded lesional clones persisted in both scalp and blood.

Isolated RNA was reverse transcribed into cDNA used as the sequencing template. Sequencing was performed with immunoSEQ multiplex PCR; in TCRdb, only in-frame clones are kept and a portion is missing. The sample lists about 160,000 clones; 65% were seen once. This clone was detected only a few times. The antigen is undetermined. Indicated treatment: oral pan-JAK inhibitor, 5-10 mg twice daily. Obtained from alopecia areata patients were lesional scalp punch biopsies along with peripheral blood. This CDR3 is 12 amino acids long. Trimming left V 3 bases short and J 10 bases short, with 15 bases between. The germline V gene has CDR1 GTSNPN and CDR2 SVGIG (reference sequence).

The chain has TRBV30 and TRBJ1-1; maybe TRBD1 (6 bases). The sample in question was CD4+ T cells sorted from blood, obtained at week 4, from a patient treated with tofacitinib. The clonotype originates from a human donor with alopecia areata. Written as DNA, the CDR3 is TGTGCCTGGAGCGGCAGGGGCCTTCGAGCTTTCTTT. Its translation: CAWSGRGLRAFF. Full variable domain (missing parts from reference TRBV30 and TRBJ1-1): SQTIHQWPATLVQPVGSPLSLECTVEGTSNPNLYWYRQAAGRGLQLLFYSVGIGQISSEVPQNLSASRPQDRQFILSSKKLLLSDSGFYLCAWSGRGLRAFFGQGTRLTVV.